Shown below are 16 T cell receptor beta chains from a single sample sequenced in a study of follicular helper T cells after annual influenza vaccination (dated by TCRdb to 2016 to 2017). The time point label, read with the paper, signifies: 2015-2016 season, pre-vaccination. Library creation used the immunoSEQ multiplex PCR assay. TCRdb holds this immuneACCESS table with in-frame rearrangements only. Some clones are missing; in checked studies, unresolved V genes explain under half, and the rest has no known cause. For this sample the table gives about 9,400 clones, of which roughly 80% were detected only once. The top ten hold less than 2% of the sample. The sequencing here drew on CXCR5+ CD38- circulating T follicular helper cells from blood, taken on the day of influenza vaccination. This specimen's cell subset or site label, per the study, means: circulating Tfh, non-naive CD4+CXCR5+PD-1+ (ICOS+CD38+ or ICOS-CD38-). These receptors came from an adult who received the influenza vaccine.

J is TRBJ2-2 and V is TRBV6-1; 10 bases are shared with TRBD2. Germline CDR1 reads MNHNS; CDR2 reads SASEGT. There are 15 residues in the CDR3. V shed 6 bases, J shed 5 bases, and the junction held 6 bases outside the gene matches. This CDR3 is CASSSGRAGTGELFF. In DNA form, the CDR3 reads TGTGCCAGCAGCAGCGGGAGGGCGGGGACCGGGGAGCTGTTTTTT.

This sequence joins TRBV29-1 and TRBJ2-7; 12 bases are shared with TRBD2. The CDR3 contains 14 residues. Germline V CDR1 and CDR2: SQVTM, ANQGSEA. V lost 6 bases to trimming and J lost 7 bases; unmatched junction nucleotides: 10. CDR3 nucleotides: TGCAGCGTGGCGACTAGCGGGAGCTCTGGGGAGCAGTACTTC. Translation: CSVATSGSSGEQYF.

This chain joins TRBV30 and TRBJ1-3, with D unclear. Germline loops: CDR1 GTSNPN, CDR2 SVGIG (reference sequence). CDR3 length: 11 residues. Trimming left V 1 base short and J 8 bases short, with 6 bases between. CDR3 in amino acids: CAWSGGHTIYF. Here the CDR3 DNA reads TGTGCCTGGAGTGGAGGCCACACCATATATTTT. The whole variable domain, filled in from reference TRBV30 and TRBJ1-3, reads SQTIHQWPATLVQPVGSPLSLECTVEGTSNPNLYWYRQAAGRGLQLLFYSVGIGQISSEVPQNLSASRPQDRQFILSSKKLLLSDSGFYLCAWSGGHTIYFGEGSWLTVV.

The chain uses TRBV10-3 and TRBJ2-1; 9 bases line up with TRBD2. CDR1 and CDR2 (germline): ENHRY, SYGVKD. The CDR3 runs 15 residues. V lost 6 bases to trimming and J lost 4 bases; unmatched junction nucleotides: 7. The CDR3 DNA reads TGTGCCATCAGCCGTAGCGGGAGTGGGTACAATGAGCAGTTCTTC. Translation: CAISRSGSGYNEQFF.

The chain couples TRBV30 to TRBJ2-7, with 8 bases that match TRBD2. TRBJ2-4 matches the DNA end more closely, so the J call is doubtful. The germline V gene encodes CDR1 GTSNPN and CDR2 SVGIG (reference sequence). The length of the CDR3 is 12 residues. CDR3 nucleotides: TGTGCCTGGAGGCTGGCGGGAGGCATTCAGTACTTC. Its protein is CAWRLAGGIQYF.

This clone was detected once. The chain uses TRBV4-1 and TRBJ2-5, with TRBD2 matching over 7 bases. Germline values: CDR1 MGHRA, CDR2 YSYEKL. The CDR3 totals 15 residues. With 0 bases clipped from V and 9 bases from J, the junction kept 10 bases outside the gene matches. The CDR3 DNA follows: TGCGCCAGCAGCCAAGAAGCTAGCGGCCTTGTGGCCCAGTACTTC. Amino acid sequence: CASSQEASGLVAQYF.

The chain has TRBV4-1 and TRBJ2-7; D remains ambiguous. Per the germline V gene, CDR1 is MGHRA and CDR2 is YSYEKL. This CDR3 is built from 13 residues. Trimming cost V 0 bases and J 9 bases, with 12 bases left between them. The CDR3 reads CASSQELRKGQYF. CDR3 bases: TGCGCCAGCAGCCAAGAACTCCGTAAAGGGCAGTACTTC.

The chain employs TRBV7-8 and TRBJ2-2; maybe TRBD2 (6 bases). Germline CDR1 SGHVS, CDR2 FQNEAQ. Trimming shortened V by 4 bases and J by 6 bases, and 12 bases separated the two germline ends. This CDR3 comprises 14 residues. Written as DNA, the CDR3 is TGTGCCAGCAGCTCGACTAGTTGGTCCGGGGAGCTGTTTTTT. As protein: CASSSTSWSGELFF.

The chain has TRBV20-1 and TRBJ2-5; D is unclear. V lost 3 bases and J 2 bases, leaving 4 bases between the germline ends. In germline, CDR1 is DFQATT, CDR2 SNEGSKA (reference sequence). This CDR3 contains 11 residues. CDR3 in amino acids: CSASKQETQYF. CDR3 in DNA: TGCAGTGCTAGTAAGCAAGAGACCCAGTACTTC.

In this sample, this clone turned up once. Here the CDR3 DNA reads TGTGCCAGCAGCTTAGCGGTAGGCCCCACCGGGGAGCTGTTTTTT. This translates into CASSLAVGPTGELFF. This rearrangement joins TRBV7-2 to TRBJ2-2, with no clear D. Per the germline V gene, CDR1 is SGHTA and CDR2 is FQGNSA. This CDR3 contains 15 residues. Trimming left V 0 bases short and J 4 bases short, with 9 bases between.

The chain links TRBV6-1 to TRBJ2-2; a possible D gene is TRBD2 (5 bases). The V end lost 3 bases, the J end lost 13 bases, and 12 bases lay between the germline ends. The CDR3 has 12 residues. Germline CDR1 MNHNS, CDR2 SASEGT. The CDR3 nucleotides read TGTGCCAGCAGTGATTCAAGTCGGGGGCTGTTTTTT. Amino acids: CASSDSSRGLFF.

V is TRBV28 and J is TRBJ1-1; maybe TRBD1 (5 bases). This CDR3 is 13 amino acids long. Trimming shortened V by 2 bases and J by 5 bases, and 9 bases separated the two germline ends. Germline lookup yields CDR1 MDHEN and CDR2 SYDVKM. In nucleotides, the CDR3 is TGTGCCAGCAGTTTAGCAGGGCGAACTGAAGCTTTCTTT. It codes for CASSLAGRTEAFF.

This clone has only a few counts. This sequence joins TRBV11-2 and TRBJ1-4; no firm D call. Trimming took 5 bases from V and 8 from J, leaving 9 bases between them. Germline V lookup: CDR1 SGHAT, CDR2 FQNNGV. This CDR3 comprises 12 residues. The CDR3 DNA follows: TGTGCCAGCAGCCGGGTCGGGGAAAAACTGTTTTTT. Protein sequence: CASSRVGEKLFF. Drawing the rest from reference TRBV11-2 and TRBJ1-4, the complete variable domain is EAGVAQSPRYKIIEKRQSVAFWCNPISGHATLYWYQQILGQGPKLLIQFQNNGVVDDSQLPKDRFSAERLKGVDSTLKIQPAKLEDSAVYLCASSRVGEKLFFGSGTQLSVL.

The CDR3 sequence is CASSLAGGLVNEQFF. The CDR3 DNA is TGTGCCAGCAGCCTAGCGGGAGGGCTGGTCAATGAGCAGTTCTTC. The rearrangement links TRBV5-5 to TRBJ2-1; 12 bases line up with TRBD2. Looked up from germline, CDR1 is SGHKS and CDR2 is YYEKEE (reference sequence). The CDR3 consists of 15 residues. Trimming removed 4 bases from V and 6 bases from J; junction bases left unmatched: 5.

The chain recombines TRBV7-8 with TRBJ2-1; TRBD2 matches 8 bases. V was pared by 5 bases and J by 10 bases, with 13 bases of the junction left unmatched. The germline V gene encodes CDR1 SGHVS and CDR2 FQNEAQ. This CDR3 has 15 residues. CDR3 in amino acids: CASSPSGGSQGEQFF. CDR3 DNA sequence: TGTGCCAGCAGCCCCTCGGGAGGGAGTCAGGGCGAGCAGTTCTTC.

The chain combines TRBV5-1 with TRBJ2-3; D is possibly TRBD2 (6 bases). V lost 0 bases and J lost 2, with 10 bases in between. This CDR3 is built from 15 residues. Germline CDR1 SGHRS, CDR2 YFSETQ. CDR3 protein: CASSLAGGDTDTQYF. In DNA form, the CDR3 reads TGCGCCAGCAGCTTGGCCGGGGGAGACACAGATACGCAGTATTTT.